Included here is one T cell receptor (beta chain) sequence, with context. No cognate antigen has been identified for it. Per-base quality was not reported, and no clone a single base away is much larger than it. From its cysteine to its phenylalanine, the CDR3 spans 18 amino acids. Kept here is only the CDR3 DNA, which spans 54 bases and is read in frame from base 1. From a lookup of the germline V gene (reference sequence), CDR1 and CDR2 are LNHDA and SQIVND. The junction shows trimming of 5 bases on V and 0 bases on J, and the gene matches do not reach 7 bases of it. This sample stems from a study of OX40 agonist ivuxolimab in advanced cancers. Looking at the study overall: The costimulatory receptor OX40 (CD134) was targeted by ivuxolimab, a fully human IgG2 agonistic monoclonal antibody. Intravenous ivuxolimab was administered to patients every 2 weeks at six dose levels: 0.01, 0.1, 0.3, 1.5, 3 and 10 mg/kg. Of the approximately 50 dose-escalation patients, hepatocellular carcinoma was present in about 20, melanoma in some 15, renal cell carcinoma in 9 and head and neck cancer in 9. In the dose-escalation cohort, more than 75% of patients were male, and the mean age was roughly 60 years, with a range of roughly 23 to 85. Prior anti-PD-1, anti-PD-L1 or anti-CTLA-4 therapy was permitted, and 40% of dose-escalation patients had received checkpoint inhibitors. Partial responses occurred in three dose-escalation patients, of whom one had hepatocellular carcinoma and two had cutaneous melanoma. Peripheral TCRbeta sequencing was intended to test whether TCR sequence diversity was altered and clonal T-cell expansion was caused by ivuxolimab. The paper describes the monotherapy dose-escalation part (N of about 52 patients) of the phase I trial of ivuxolimab.

Genomic DNA was extracted from sorted cells for sequencing of the TCRbeta CDR3 region. The immunoSEQ Assay was used to sequence the TCRbeta CDR3 regions. TCRdb took over this immuneACCESS table, retaining in-frame rearrangements with V and J assigned. Such tables are incomplete; in checked studies, under half of the missing clones stem from an unresolved V gene, and the remainder is unexplained. This sample is represented by some 75,000 clones; 80% to 85% of them were singletons. The ten largest clonotypes hold roughly 2.1% of the sample. What the study reported, not specific to this receptor: The antigen specificity of the clonally expanded peripheral T cells was not determined. In the 0.1-3.0 mg/kg groups, partial responders had among the lowest normalized peripheral clonal expansion, particularly in CD8+ T cells. After ivuxolimab, more expanded clones were found on average in CD8+ T cells than in CD4+ T cells. Low levels of normalized T-cell clonal expansion were also seen in some patients who did not respond. At doses from 0.1 to 3.0 mg/kg, clonal expansion was seen in both CD4+ and CD8+ blood T cells between baseline and week 6.

The trial excluded patients who had a history of autoimmune disease or who were on systemic immunosuppression. Peripheral blood for TCR sequencing was drawn from every dose cohort at baseline, at cycle 4 day 1 and at cycle 7 day 1. The samples were drawn from a first-in-human, open-label, multicenter phase I dose-escalation trial of ivuxolimab. Adults with locally advanced or metastatic melanoma, renal cell carcinoma, hepatocellular carcinoma or head and neck squamous cell carcinoma were enrolled in the trial. Before TCR sequencing, CD4+ and CD8+ T cells were separately sorted from peripheral blood.

Sequences were derived from CD4+ or CD8+ T cells sorted from blood, sampled in a trial of the OX40 agonist ivuxolimab. The rearranged chain carries TRBV19 and TRBJ2-1, with 13 bases in between that match TRBD2. The source of this sequence is an adult with an advanced solid tumor such as melanoma, head and neck, liver or kidney cancer. CDR3 reads: CASSPLWTSGSSYNEQFF. The DNA is TGTGCCAGTAGTCCTCTTTGGACTAGCGGGAGCTCCTACAATGAGCAGTTCTTC.